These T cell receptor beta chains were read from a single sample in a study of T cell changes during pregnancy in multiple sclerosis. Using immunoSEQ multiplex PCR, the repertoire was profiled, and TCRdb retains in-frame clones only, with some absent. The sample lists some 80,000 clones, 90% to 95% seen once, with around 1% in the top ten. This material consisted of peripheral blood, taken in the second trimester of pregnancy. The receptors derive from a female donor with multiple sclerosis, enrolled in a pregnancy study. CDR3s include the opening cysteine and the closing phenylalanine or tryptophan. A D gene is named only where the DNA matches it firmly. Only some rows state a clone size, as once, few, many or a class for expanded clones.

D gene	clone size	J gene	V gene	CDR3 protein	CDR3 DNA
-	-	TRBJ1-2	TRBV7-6	CASSLAEERDTSYGYTF	TGTGCCAGCAGCTTAGCAGAGGAAAGGGACACAAGCTATGGCTACACCTTC
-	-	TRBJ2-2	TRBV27	CASSGTGTPNTGELFF	TGTGCCAGCAGTGGGACCGGGACACCGAACACCGGGGAGCTGTTTTTT
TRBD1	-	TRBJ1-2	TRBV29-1	CSVVPDRGDGYTF	TGCAGCGTTGTGCCCGACAGGGGGGATGGCTACACCTTC
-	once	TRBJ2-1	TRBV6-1	CASSLRGNEQFF	TGTGCCAGCAGTCTCCGAGGGAATGAGCAGTTCTTC
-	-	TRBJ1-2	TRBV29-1	CSVDTAHYGYTF	TGCAGCGTTGATACAGCCCACTATGGCTACACCTTC
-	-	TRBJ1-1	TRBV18	CASSPQTGSYEAFF	TGTGCCAGCTCACCACAAACAGGGTCCTATGAAGCTTTCTTT
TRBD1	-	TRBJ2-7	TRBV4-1	CASSPTGGSYEQYF	TGCGCCAGCAGCCCCACAGGGGGCTCGTACGAGCAGTACTTC
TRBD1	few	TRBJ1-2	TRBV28	CASSLWTGLDRGYIFTPGGYTF	TGTGCCAGCAGTTTATGGACGGGACTGGACAGGGGATACATCTTTACTCCGGGTGGCTACACCTTC
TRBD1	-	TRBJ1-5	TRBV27	CASSRQGGNQPQHF	TGTGCCAGCAGTCGACAGGGGGGCAATCAGCCCCAGCATTTT
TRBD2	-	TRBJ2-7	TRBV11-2	CASSEGLAGSYEQYF	TGTGCCAGCAGCGAGGGACTAGCGGGCTCCTACGAGCAGTACTTC